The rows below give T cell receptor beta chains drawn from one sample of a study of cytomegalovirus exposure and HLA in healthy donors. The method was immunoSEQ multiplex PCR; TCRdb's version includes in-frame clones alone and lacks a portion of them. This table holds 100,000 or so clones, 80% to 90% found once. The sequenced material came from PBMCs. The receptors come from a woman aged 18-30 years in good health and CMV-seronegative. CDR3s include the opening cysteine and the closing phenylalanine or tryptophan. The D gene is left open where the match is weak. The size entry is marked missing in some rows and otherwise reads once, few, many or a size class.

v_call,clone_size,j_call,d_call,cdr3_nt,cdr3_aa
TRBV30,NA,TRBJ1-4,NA,TGTGCCTGGAGTCAGGGCTCTAATGAAAAACTGTTTTTT,CAWSQGSNEKLFF
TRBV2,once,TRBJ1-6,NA,TGTGCCAGCAGTGAAAGAGATAGCTCCTATAATTCACCCCTCCACTTT,CASSERDSSYNSPLHF
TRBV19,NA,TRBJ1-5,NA,TGTGCCAGTCAACGGGAAGACTTCCAGCCCCAGCATTTT,CASQREDFQPQHF
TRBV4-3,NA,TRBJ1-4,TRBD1,TGCGCCAGCAGCCAAGATGGGGGACAGGGGTATGAAAAACTGTTTTTT,CASSQDGGQGYEKLFF
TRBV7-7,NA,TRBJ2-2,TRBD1,TGTGCCAGCAGCTACGGGACAGGGCTCGACCGGGAGCTGTTTTTT,CASSYGTGLDRELFF
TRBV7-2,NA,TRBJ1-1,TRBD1,TGTGCCAGCAGCTTGGACAGGGGGGCCACTGAAGCTTTCTTT,CASSLDRGATEAFF
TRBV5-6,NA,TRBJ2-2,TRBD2,TGTGCCAGCAGCTTGCTTAATAGCGGGAGCCCTTTCAACACCGGGGAGCTGTTTTTT,CASSLLNSGSPFNTGELFF
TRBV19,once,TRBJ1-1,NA,TGTGCCAGTAGTATGGGCAGGGTGAACACTGAAGCTTTCTTT,CASSMGRVNTEAFF
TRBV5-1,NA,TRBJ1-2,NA,TGCGCCAGCAGCTTCGGTCAAGACTATGGCTACACCTTC,CASSFGQDYGYTF
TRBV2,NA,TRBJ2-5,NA,TGTGCCAGCAGTGGGTCGCGGCAAGAGACCCAGTACTTC,CASSGSRQETQYF
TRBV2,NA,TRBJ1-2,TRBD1,TGTGCCAGCAGGGGGACAGGGGGTGGCTACACCTTC,CASRGTGGGYTF
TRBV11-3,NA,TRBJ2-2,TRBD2,TGTGCCAGCAGCTTTAGTTCGGGGGGGGCAAGCGGGGAGCTGTTTTTT,CASSFSSGGASGELFF
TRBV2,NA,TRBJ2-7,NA,TGTGCCAGCAGTGAAGTGGGGGGAAATCGCTACGAGCAGTACTTC,CASSEVGGNRYEQYF
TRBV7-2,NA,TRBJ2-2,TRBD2,TGTGCCAGCAGCTTAGCGCGGGGGACCGGGGAGCTGTTTTTT,CASSLARGTGELFF
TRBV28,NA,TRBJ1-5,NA,TGTGCCAGCAGTTTTTTCAGGAATCAGCCCCAGCATTTT,CASSFFRNQPQHF
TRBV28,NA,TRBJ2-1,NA,TGTGCCAGCAGTAGAAGGGAGGCTCCCTACAATGAGCAGTTCTTC,CASSRREAPYNEQFF
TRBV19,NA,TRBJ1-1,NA,TGTGCCAGTGGGGTCGGAGGACAGTCTCACACTGAAGCTTTCTTT,CASGVGGQSHTEAFF
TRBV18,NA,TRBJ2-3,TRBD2,TGTGCCAGCTCACCGGCTAGCGGGTCATATTCTAGCACAGATACGCAGTATTTT,CASSPASGSYSSTDTQYF
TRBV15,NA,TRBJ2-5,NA,TGTGCCACCGGAGTTGGGGAGACCCAGTACTTC,CATGVGETQYF
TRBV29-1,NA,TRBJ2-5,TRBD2,TGCAGCGTTTGGACTAGCGGGAAAGAGACCCAGTACTTC,CSVWTSGKETQYF
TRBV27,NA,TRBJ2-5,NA,TGTGCCAGCAGTTGGGCCAGACAAGAGACCCAGTACTTC,CASSWARQETQYF
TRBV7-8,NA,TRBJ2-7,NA,TGTGCCAGCAGCTACTCCGGACTGCCTGCGTACGAGCAGTACTTC,CASSYSGLPAYEQYF
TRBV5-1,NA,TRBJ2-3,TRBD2,TGCGCCAGCAGCCTTCCGGGACTAGCGGGGAGCACAGATACGCAGTATTTT,CASSLPGLAGSTDTQYF
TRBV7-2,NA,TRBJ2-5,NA,TGTGCCAGCAGCTTAGGGGGACTGATAGGAGAGACCCAGTACTTC,CASSLGGLIGETQYF
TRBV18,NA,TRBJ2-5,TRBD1,TGTGCCAGCTCCCTTGGGACAGGCCAAGAGACCCAGTACTTC,CASSLGTGQETQYF
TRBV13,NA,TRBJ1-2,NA,TGTGCCAGCAGCTTAACCTGGGAGAGGGGGTGCTACACCTTC,CASSLTWERGCYTF
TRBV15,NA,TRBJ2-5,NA,TGTGCCACCAGCAGAGGCGGGGCCCAAGAGACCCAGTACTTC,CATSRGGAQETQYF
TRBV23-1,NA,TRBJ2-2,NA,TGCGCCAGCAGTCCAAAACCCGACCATCCGGGTATTCTAGACACCGGGGAGCTGTTTTTT,CASSPKPDHPGILDTGELFF
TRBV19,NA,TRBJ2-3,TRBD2,TGTGCCAGTAGTATATCCCTAGCGGGGTTTGCAGATACGCAGTATTTT,CASSISLAGFADTQYF
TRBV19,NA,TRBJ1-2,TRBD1,TGTGCCAGTAGTAATCCGGGACAGGGGGCTCGAGGCTACACCTTC,CASSNPGQGARGYTF
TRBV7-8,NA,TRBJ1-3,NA,TGTGCCAGCAGGAACACAGGAGGAAACACCATATATTTT,CASRNTGGNTIYF
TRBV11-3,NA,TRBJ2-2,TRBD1,TGTGCCAGCAGCTTAACCGGACCCGGGACAGGGAACACCGGGGAGCTGTTTTTT,CASSLTGPGTGNTGELFF
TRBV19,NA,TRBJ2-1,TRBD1,TGTGCCAGTAGTCTGATGACCCGGGACAGTAATGAGCAGTTCTTC,CASSLMTRDSNEQFF
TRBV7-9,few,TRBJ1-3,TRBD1,TGTGCCAGCAGCCGACCGACAGGGGAGTCTGGAAACACCATATATTTT,CASSRPTGESGNTIYF
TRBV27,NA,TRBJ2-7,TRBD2,TGTGCCAGCAGTTTAGGGACTAGCGGGATATACGAGCAGTACTTC,CASSLGTSGIYEQYF
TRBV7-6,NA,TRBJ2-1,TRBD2,TGTGCCAGCAGCTTAGTGTCAGAGCGGGGGAAGTACAATGAGCAGTTCTTC,CASSLVSERGKYNEQFF
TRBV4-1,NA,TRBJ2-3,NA,TGCGCCAGCAGCCAGTGGGACTCTTTCGATACAGATACGCAGTATTTT,CASSQWDSFDTDTQYF
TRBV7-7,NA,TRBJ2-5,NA,TGTGCTAGCAGCCCCGGAGGGCGGGAGACCCAGTACTTC,CASSPGGRETQYF
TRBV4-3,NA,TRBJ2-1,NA,TGCGCCAGCAGCCAAGATCCAAAAGTCCTTAGCGGCAGCTCCTACAATGAGCAGTTCTTC,CASSQDPKVLSGSSYNEQFF
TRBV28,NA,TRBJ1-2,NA,TGTGCCAGCACCACAGACCGATTGGTGGTTTATGGCTACACCTTC,CASTTDRLVVYGYTF
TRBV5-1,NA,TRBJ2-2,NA,TGCGCCAGCAGCCGCGTGGGGCTCGGGTCCGCCGGGGAGCTGTTTTTT,CASSRVGLGSAGELFF
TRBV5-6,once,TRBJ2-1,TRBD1,TGTGCCAGCAGCGACCGGGACAGGGCATACAATGAGCAGTTCTTC,CASSDRDRAYNEQFF
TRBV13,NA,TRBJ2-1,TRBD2,TGTGCCAGCAGCCACAGACTAGCGGGCGGCGCGGAGCAGTTCTTC,CASSHRLAGGAEQFF
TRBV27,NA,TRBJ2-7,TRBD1,TGTGCCAGCAGCCCGATCGGAGTTCGGACAGGATCCTACGAGCAGTACTTC,CASSPIGVRTGSYEQYF
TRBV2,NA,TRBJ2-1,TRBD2,TGTGCCAGCAGTGAGTTTAGCGGGTCTAGCTCCTACAATGAGCAGTTCTTC,CASSEFSGSSSYNEQFF
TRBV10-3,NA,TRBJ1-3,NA,TGTGCCATCACCCCCCAGGGAAGTTCTGGAAACACCATATATTTT,CAITPQGSSGNTIYF
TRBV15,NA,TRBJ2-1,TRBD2,TGTGCCACCAGCAGAGATGGGGAGATGAGGCGGGGGTGGGCCTACAATGAGCAGTTCTTC,CATSRDGEMRRGWAYNEQFF